This is a list of T cell receptor beta chains from one sample in a study of cytomegalovirus exposure and HLA in healthy donors. The repertoire was sequenced with immunoSEQ multiplex PCR; TCRdb's copy has only in-frame clones and lacks some. The repertoire has roughly 350,000 clones, 80% to 90% of them found once; the top ten carry 0.75% to 0.85%. The sequenced sample was PBMCs. The receptors come from a woman aged 18-35 years in good health and CMV-seronegative. CDR3s include the opening cysteine and the closing phenylalanine or tryptophan. A D gene is named only where the DNA matches it firmly. Not every row has a clone size; where given, it reads once, few, many or a size class.

>TRBD2|TRBV9|.|TRBJ2-7
TGTGCCAGCAGCCCCTCAGCGGGGGGGGCCTTCGACTCCTACGAGCAGTACTTC
CASSPSAGGAFDSYEQYF
>.|TRBV27|.|TRBJ2-1
TGTGCCAGCAGTTTTACCAGCGGTTCCTACAATGAGCAGTTCTTC
CASSFTSGSYNEQFF
>TRBD2|TRBV29-1|.|TRBJ2-3
TGCAGCGTGGGACTAGCGGGAGCACCCACAGATACGCAGTATTTT
CSVGLAGAPTDTQYF
>TRBD1|TRBV5-4|.|TRBJ2-3
TGTGCCAGCAGCTTGTACGGGACAGAGATTGTTGATACGCAGTATTTT
CASSLYGTEIVDTQYF
>TRBD2|TRBV4-3|once|TRBJ2-1
TGCGCCAGCAGCCAAGAGATAGCGGGAGGGCCCTACAATGAGCAGTTCTTC
CASSQEIAGGPYNEQFF
>.|TRBV2|.|TRBJ2-7
TGTGCCAGCAGTGAACAGGGTTACGAGCAGTACTTC
CASSEQGYEQYF
>TRBD1|TRBV6-1|.|TRBJ1-5
TGTGCCAGCAGGAAGGGACAGGGGGATCAGCCCCAGCATTTT
CASRKGQGDQPQHF
>.|TRBV5-1|.|TRBJ2-6
TGCGCCAGCAGCACCTCCGGGGATGGGGCCAACGTCCTGACTTTC
CASSTSGDGANVLTF
>TRBD2|TRBV28|.|TRBJ2-7
TGTGCCAGCAGTGGACAGGGTGTCAGCGGGAGGGGGGTTACCTACGAGCAGTACTTC
CASSGQGVSGRGVTYEQYF
>TRBD2|TRBV29-1|.|TRBJ2-1
TGCAGCGTGGGCCATAGCGGGAGGTTTTGGGAGCAGTTCTTC
CSVGHSGRFWEQFF
>.|TRBV5-4|.|TRBJ1-2
TGTGCCAGCAGCTTCCCAGGGGCTAACTATGGCTACACCTTC
CASSFPGANYGYTF
>TRBD2|TRBV28|.|TRBJ2-7
TGTGCCAGCGGGTGGCCAGCGGGATCCTACGAGCAGTACTTC
CASGWPAGSYEQYF
>TRBD1|TRBV27|.|TRBJ1-4
TGTGCCAGCAGTTTAGGCTGGGACAGGGTTAATGAAAAACTGTTTTTT
CASSLGWDRVNEKLFF
>.|TRBV21-1|.|TRBJ1-2
TGTGCCAGCAGCCTCACGGACAGGGAGGCGGGCTACACCTTC
CASSLTDREAGYTF
>TRBD1|TRBV28|few|TRBJ2-1
TGTGCCAGCAGTCCGGGACAGGGAAACAATGAGCAGTTCTTC
CASSPGQGNNEQFF